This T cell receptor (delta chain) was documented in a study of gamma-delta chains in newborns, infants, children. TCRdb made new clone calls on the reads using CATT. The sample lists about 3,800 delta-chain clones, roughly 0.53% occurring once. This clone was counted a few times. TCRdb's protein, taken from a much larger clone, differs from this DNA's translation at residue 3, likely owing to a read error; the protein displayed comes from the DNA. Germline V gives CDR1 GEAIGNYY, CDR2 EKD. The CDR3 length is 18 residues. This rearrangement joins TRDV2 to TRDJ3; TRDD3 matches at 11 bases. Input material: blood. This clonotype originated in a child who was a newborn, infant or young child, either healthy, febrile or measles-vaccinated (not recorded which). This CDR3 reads CARDVLGDISWDTRQMFF. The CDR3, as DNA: TGTGCCCGTGACGTACTGGGGGATATCTCCTGGGACACCCGACAGATGTTTTTC.